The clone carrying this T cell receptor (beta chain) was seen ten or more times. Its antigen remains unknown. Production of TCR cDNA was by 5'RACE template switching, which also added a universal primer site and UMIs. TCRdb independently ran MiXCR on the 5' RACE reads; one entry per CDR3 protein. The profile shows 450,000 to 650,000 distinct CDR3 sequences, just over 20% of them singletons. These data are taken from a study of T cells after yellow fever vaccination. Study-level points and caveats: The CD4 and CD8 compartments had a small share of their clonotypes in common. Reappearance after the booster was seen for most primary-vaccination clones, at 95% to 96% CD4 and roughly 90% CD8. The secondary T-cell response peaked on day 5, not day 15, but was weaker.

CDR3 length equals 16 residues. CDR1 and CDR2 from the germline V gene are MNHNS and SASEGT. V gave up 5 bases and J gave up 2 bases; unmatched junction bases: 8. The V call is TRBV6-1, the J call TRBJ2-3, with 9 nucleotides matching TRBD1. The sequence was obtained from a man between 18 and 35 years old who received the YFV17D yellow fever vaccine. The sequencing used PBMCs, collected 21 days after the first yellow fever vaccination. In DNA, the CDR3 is TGTGCCAGCAGTCCCCGGGACAGGGAGGTCACAGATACGCAGTATTTT. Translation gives CASSPRDREVTDTQYF.